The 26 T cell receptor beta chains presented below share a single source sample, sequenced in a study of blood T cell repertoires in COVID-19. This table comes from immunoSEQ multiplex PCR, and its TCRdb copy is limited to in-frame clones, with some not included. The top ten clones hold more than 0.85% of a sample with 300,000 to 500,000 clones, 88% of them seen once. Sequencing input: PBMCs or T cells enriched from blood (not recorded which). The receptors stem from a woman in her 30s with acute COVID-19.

CDR3 amino acids: CASSLQGNSYNEQFF. CDR3 nucleotide sequence: TGTGCCAGCAGCTTACAGGGGAACTCCTACAATGAGCAGTTCTTC. This chain links TRBV11-2 with TRBJ2-1; maybe TRBD1 (6 bases). The CDR3 covers 15 residues. CDR1 is SGHAT, CDR2 FQNNGV, per germline. V lost 2 bases and J 0 bases, leaving 8 bases between the germline ends.

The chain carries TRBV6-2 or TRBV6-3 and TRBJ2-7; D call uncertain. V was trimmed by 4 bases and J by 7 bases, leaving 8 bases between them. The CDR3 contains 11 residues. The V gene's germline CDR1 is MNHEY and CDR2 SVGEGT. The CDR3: CASSSSEEQYF. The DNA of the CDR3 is TGTGCCAGCAGTTCCTCTGAGGAGCAGTACTTC.

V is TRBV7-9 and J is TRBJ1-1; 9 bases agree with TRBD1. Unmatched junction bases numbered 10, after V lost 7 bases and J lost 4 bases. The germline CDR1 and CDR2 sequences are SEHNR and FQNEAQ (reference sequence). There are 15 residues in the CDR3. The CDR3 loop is CASNPWGQGTTEAFF. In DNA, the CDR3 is TGTGCCAGCAACCCATGGGGACAGGGTACCACTGAAGCTTTCTTT.

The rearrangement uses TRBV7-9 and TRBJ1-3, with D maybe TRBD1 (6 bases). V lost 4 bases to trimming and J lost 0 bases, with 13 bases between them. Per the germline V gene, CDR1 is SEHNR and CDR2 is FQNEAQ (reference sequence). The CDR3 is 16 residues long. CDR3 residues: CASSYRDNLSGNTIYF. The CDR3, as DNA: TGTGCCAGCAGCTACCGGGACAACCTCTCTGGAAACACCATATATTTT.

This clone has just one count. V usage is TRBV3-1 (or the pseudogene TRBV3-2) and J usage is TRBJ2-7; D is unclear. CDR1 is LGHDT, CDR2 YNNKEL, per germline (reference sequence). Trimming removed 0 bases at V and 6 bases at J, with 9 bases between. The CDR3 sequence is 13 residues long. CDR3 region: CASSQEGALEQYF. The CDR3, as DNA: TGTGCCAGCAGCCAAGAGGGCGCGCTCGAGCAGTACTTC.

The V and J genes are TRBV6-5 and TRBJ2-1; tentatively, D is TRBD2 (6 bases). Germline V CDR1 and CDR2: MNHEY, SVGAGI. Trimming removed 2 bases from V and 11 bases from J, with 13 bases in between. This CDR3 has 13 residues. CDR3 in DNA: TGTGCCAGCAGTTACCGGGACTTGACAAAGCAGTTCTTC. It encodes CASSYRDLTKQFF.

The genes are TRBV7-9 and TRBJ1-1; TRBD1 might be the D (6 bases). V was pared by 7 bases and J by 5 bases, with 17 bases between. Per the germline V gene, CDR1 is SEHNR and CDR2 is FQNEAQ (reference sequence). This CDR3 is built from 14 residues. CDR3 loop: CASTFTSRGTEAFF. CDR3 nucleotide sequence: TGTGCCAGCACGTTTACTTCCAGGGGTACTGAAGCTTTCTTT.

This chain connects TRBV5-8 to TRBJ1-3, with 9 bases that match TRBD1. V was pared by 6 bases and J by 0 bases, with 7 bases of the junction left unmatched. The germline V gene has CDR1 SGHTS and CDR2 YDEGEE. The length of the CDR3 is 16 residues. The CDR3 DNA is TGTGCCAGCAATCCAGGACAGGGGAACTCTGGAAACACCATATATTTT. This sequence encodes CASNPGQGNSGNTIYF.

The CDR3 sequence: CASSWRLAGGPNEQFF. DNA for the CDR3: TGCGCCAGCAGCTGGAGACTAGCGGGGGGGCCCAATGAGCAGTTCTTC. The chain employs TRBV5-1 and TRBJ2-1; 14 bases agree with TRBD2. Trimming at V came to 3 bases and at J to 6 bases, leaving 5 bases not matched to a gene. The germline V gene encodes CDR1 SGHRS and CDR2 YFSETQ. The CDR3 has 16 residues. The full variable domain, completed using reference TRBV5-1 and TRBJ2-1, is KAGVTQTPRYLIKTRGQQVTLSCSPISGHRSVSWYQQTPGQGLQFLFEYFSETQRNKGNFPGRFSGRQFSNSRSEMNVSTLELGDSALYLCASSWRLAGGPNEQFFGPGTRLTVL.

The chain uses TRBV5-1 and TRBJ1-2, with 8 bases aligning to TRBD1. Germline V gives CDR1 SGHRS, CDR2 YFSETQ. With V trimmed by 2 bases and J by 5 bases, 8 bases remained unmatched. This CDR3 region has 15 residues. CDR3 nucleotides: TGCGCCAGCAGCTTCGGGACAGGCCCGCTTTATGGCTACACCTTC. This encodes CASSFGTGPLYGYTF. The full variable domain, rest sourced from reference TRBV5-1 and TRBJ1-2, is KAGVTQTPRYLIKTRGQQVTLSCSPISGHRSVSWYQQTPGQGLQFLFEYFSETQRNKGNFPGRFSGRQFSNSRSEMNVSTLELGDSALYLCASSFGTGPLYGYTFGSGTRLTVV.

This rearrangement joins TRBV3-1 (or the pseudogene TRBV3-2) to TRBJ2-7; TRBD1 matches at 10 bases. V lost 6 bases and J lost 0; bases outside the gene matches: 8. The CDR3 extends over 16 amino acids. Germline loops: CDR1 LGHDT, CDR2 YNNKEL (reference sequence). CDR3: CASRPSGQGISYEQYF. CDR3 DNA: TGTGCCAGCAGACCCTCGGGACAGGGGATCTCCTACGAGCAGTACTTC.

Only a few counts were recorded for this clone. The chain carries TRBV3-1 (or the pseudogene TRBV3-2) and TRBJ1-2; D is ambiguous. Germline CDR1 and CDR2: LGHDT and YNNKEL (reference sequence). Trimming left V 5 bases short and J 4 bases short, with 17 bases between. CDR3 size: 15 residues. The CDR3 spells CASSWVGQASYGYTF. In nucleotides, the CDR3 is TGTGCCAGCAGCTGGGTGGGCCAAGCCTCCTATGGCTACACCTTC.

The CDR3: CASSYGGLYNEQFF. In nucleotides, the CDR3 is TGTGCCAGCAGTTACGGGGGCCTTTACAATGAGCAGTTCTTC. The chain uses TRBV6-2 or TRBV6-3 and TRBJ2-1; D might be TRBD1 (6 bases). Germline CDR1 is MNHEY and CDR2 is SVGEGT. V was shortened by 2 bases and J by 4 bases, with 9 bases between the two germline ends. The CDR3 covers 14 residues.

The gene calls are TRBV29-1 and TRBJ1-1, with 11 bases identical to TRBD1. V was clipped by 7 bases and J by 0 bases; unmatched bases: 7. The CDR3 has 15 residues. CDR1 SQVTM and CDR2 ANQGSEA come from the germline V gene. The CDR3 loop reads CSAEGTGGLNTEAFF. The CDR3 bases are TGCAGCGCCGAAGGGACAGGGGGGTTGAACACTGAAGCTTTCTTT.

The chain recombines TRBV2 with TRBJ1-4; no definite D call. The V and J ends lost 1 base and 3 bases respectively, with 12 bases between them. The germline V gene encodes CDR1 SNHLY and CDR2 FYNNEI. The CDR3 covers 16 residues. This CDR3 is CASSEVGAGSNEKLFF. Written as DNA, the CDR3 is TGTGCCAGCAGTGAAGTAGGTGCGGGGTCTAATGAAAAACTGTTTTTT.

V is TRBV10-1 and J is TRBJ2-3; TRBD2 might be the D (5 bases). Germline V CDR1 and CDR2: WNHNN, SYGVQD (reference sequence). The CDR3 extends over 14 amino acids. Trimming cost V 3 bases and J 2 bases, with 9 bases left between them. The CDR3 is CASSDKRYTDTQYF. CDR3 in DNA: TGCGCCAGCAGTGATAAGCGGTACACAGATACGCAGTATTTT.

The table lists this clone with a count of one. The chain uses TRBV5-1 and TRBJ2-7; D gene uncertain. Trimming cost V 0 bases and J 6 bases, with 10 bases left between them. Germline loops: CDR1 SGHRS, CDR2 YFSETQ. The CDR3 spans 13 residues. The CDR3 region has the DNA TGCGCCAGCAGCTTGGGGTCGCTATCCGAGCAGTACTTC. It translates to CASSLGSLSEQYF.

The CDR3 DNA follows: TGTGCCAGCAGCTTTGCCGGGACACCCTACAATGAGCAGTTCTTC. Its protein is CASSFAGTPYNEQFF. This chain connects TRBV13 to TRBJ2-1, with a weak D call TRBD1 (6 bases). There are 15 residues in the CDR3. From germline, CDR1 is PRHDT and CDR2 FYEKMQ (reference sequence). Trimming shortened V by 3 bases and J by 2 bases, and 11 bases separated the two germline ends.

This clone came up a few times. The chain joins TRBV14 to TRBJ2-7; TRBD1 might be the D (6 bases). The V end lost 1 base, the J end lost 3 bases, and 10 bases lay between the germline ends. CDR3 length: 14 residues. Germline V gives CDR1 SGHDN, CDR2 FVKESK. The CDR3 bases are TGTGCCAGCAGCCAAGTAAACAGGGTCTACGAGCAGTACTTC. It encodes CASSQVNRVYEQYF.

CDR3 amino acids: CSVPQRTGGSYEQYF. The CDR3 DNA follows: TGCAGCGTACCCCAACGGACAGGGGGGTCCTACGAGCAGTACTTC. The chain uses TRBV29-1 and TRBJ2-7, with 10 bases that match TRBD1. V trimming: 6 bases; J trimming: 1 base; junction bases outside the gene matches: 9. The length of the CDR3 is 15 residues. The V gene's germline CDR1 is SQVTM and CDR2 ANQGSEA.

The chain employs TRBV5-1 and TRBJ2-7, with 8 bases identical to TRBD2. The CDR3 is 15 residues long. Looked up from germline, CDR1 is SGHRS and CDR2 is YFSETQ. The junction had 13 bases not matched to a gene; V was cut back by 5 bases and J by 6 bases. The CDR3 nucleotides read TGCGCCAGCAGGGTTAGCGGGACTAGTTATGGCGAGCAGTACTTC. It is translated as CASRVSGTSYGEQYF.

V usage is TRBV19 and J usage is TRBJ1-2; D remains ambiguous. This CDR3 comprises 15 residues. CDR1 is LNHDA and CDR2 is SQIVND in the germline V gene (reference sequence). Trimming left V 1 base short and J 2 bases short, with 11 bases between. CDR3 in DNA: TGTGCCAGTAGTATAGTTTCAGCGGGGAACTATGGCTACACCTTC. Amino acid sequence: CASSIVSAGNYGYTF.

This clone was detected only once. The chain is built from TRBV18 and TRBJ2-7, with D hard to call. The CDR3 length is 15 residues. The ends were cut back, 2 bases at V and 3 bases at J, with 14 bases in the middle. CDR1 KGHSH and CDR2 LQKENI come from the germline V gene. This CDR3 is CASSPRQYRDYEQYF. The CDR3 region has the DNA TGTGCCAGCTCACCAAGGCAATACAGAGACTACGAGCAGTACTTC.

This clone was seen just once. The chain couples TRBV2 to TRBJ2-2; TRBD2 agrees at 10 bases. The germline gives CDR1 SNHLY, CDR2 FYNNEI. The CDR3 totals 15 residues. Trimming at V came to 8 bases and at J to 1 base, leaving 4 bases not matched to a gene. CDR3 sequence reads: CASRRLAGNTGELFF. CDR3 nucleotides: TGTGCCAGCCGAAGACTAGCGGGGAACACCGGGGAGCTGTTTTTT.

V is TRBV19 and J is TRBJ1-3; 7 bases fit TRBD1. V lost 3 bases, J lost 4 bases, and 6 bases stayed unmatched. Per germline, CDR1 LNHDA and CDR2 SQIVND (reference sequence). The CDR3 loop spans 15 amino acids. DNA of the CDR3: TGTGCCAGTAGTATGGGGGACAGAACGGGAAACACCATATATTTT. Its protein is CASSMGDRTGNTIYF.

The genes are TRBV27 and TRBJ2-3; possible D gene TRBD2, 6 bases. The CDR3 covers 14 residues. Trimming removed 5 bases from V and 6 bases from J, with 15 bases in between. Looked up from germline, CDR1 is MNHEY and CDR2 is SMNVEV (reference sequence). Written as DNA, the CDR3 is TGTGCCAGCAGTCCCGGGGGACCGGTGGATACGCAGTATTTT. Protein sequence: CASSPGGPVDTQYF.